This TCR beta chain was sequenced during a study of blood T cell repertoires in COVID-19. About the research overall: Samples came from the United States, Italy and Spain, spanning acute and convalescent COVID-19. PBMCs, B-cell-depleted T cells, or T cells were the source of the cDNA or gDNA that made up the material.

Per the study methods: Estimates of nucleated cell counts were drawn from the amplification of reference gene primers. Sequenced by immunoSEQ multiplex PCR; TCRdb stores in-frame clones only, minus some. V and J calls and clone size are as listed in that table; D and trimming were resolved from the DNA. The table records approximately 11,000 clones, over 75% of them present only once. Sequences were obtained from peripheral blood. This clonotype was obtained from a human donor in a cohort sampled during active COVID-19.

This chain's CDR3 is CASSPGYSLSYNEQFF. DNA of the CDR3: TGTGCCAGCAGTCCCGGGTACTCGTTATCCTACAATGAGCAGTTCTTC. This chain uses TRBV6-6 with TRBJ2-1; D remains ambiguous. This CDR3 has 16 residues. Trimming cost V 5 bases and J 1 base, with 15 bases left between them. Germline CDR1 is MNHNY and CDR2 is SVGAGI (reference sequence).